The 20 T cell receptor beta chains listed next were all sequenced from one sample in a study of blood T cell repertoires in COVID-19. Clones were sequenced by immunoSEQ multiplex PCR, and TCRdb holds only the in-frame ones, with some missing. The sample includes 200,000 to 250,000 clones, roughly 84% of them seen just once. What was sequenced was peripheral blood. The receptors come from a woman of 80 years or more with active or convalescent COVID-19.

The chain recombines TRBV7-9 with TRBJ1-1; TRBD1 might be the D (6 bases). V was clipped by 6 bases and J by 0 bases, with 11 bases between them. The CDR3 runs 14 residues. Germline-derived CDR1 and CDR2 are SEHNR and FQNEAQ (reference sequence). CDR3 region: CASSPGVLNTEAFF. The CDR3 DNA reads as TGTGCCAGCAGTCCAGGGGTCCTGAACACTGAAGCTTTCTTT.

The V call is TRBV6-5, the J call TRBJ1-5; no firm D call. The germline CDR1 and CDR2 sequences are MNHEY and SVGAGI. The CDR3 consists of 14 residues. V was shortened by 6 bases and J by 1 base, with 10 bases between the two germline ends. This CDR3 reads CASRGGNSNQPQHF. CDR3 DNA sequence: TGTGCCAGCAGGGGAGGGAACAGCAATCAGCCCCAGCATTTT.

The rearrangement links TRBV2 to TRBJ2-3, with 7 bases lining up with TRBD2. Trimming took 8 bases from V and 5 from J; bases not matched to a gene: 4. The germline V gene has CDR1 SNHLY and CDR2 FYNNEI. The CDR3 runs to 12 residues. The DNA of the CDR3 is TGTGCCAGCTCGGGGGAGGGAGATACGCAGTATTTT. This encodes CASSGEGDTQYF. The complete variable domain, with remaining parts taken from reference TRBV2 and TRBJ2-3, reads EPEVTQTPSHQVTQMGQEVILRCVPISNHLYFYWYRQILGQKVEFLVSFYNNEISEKSEIFDDQFSVERPDGSNFTLKIRSTKLEDSAMYFCASSGEGDTQYFGPGTRLTVL.

The V gene is TRBV7-9, the J gene TRBJ1-4; D remains ambiguous. The CDR3 length is 12 residues. Germline lookup yields CDR1 SEHNR and CDR2 FQNEAQ (reference sequence). V lost 5 bases and J 7 bases, leaving 8 bases between the germline ends. In DNA, the CDR3 is TGTGCCAGCAGCAACCGGGGTGAAAAACTGTTTTTT. Its translation is CASSNRGEKLFF. The full variable domain, its missing parts supplied by reference TRBV7-9 and TRBJ1-4, is DTGVSQNPRHKITKRGQNVTFRCDPISEHNRLYWYRQTLGQGPEFLTYFQNEAQLEKSRLLSDRFSAERPKGSFSTLEIQRTEQGDSAMYLCASSNRGEKLFFGSGTQLSVL.

This clone appeared a few times. CDR3 DNA: TGTGCCAGTAGTATTCAGGGGGGCCCATACGAGCAGTACTTC. Protein product: CASSIQGGPYEQYF. The rearrangement uses TRBV19 and TRBJ2-7, with D possibly TRBD1 on 7 matching bases. This CDR3 is 14 amino acids long. Germline values: CDR1 LNHDA, CDR2 SQIVND (reference sequence). V lost 3 bases and J lost 4, with 13 bases in between.

This CDR3 reads CASTIPGEQFF. In nucleotides, the CDR3 is TGTGCCAGCACTATTCCCGGTGAGCAGTTCTTC. The chain couples TRBV28 to TRBJ2-1, with unresolved D. The CDR3 contains 11 residues. V lost 7 bases, J lost 9 bases, and 10 bases lay in between. The germline V gene has CDR1 MDHEN and CDR2 SYDVKM.

The rearrangement joins TRBV18 to TRBJ1-2, with D possibly being TRBD1 (5 bases). V was clipped by 3 bases and J by 8 bases, with 13 bases between them. The CDR3 is 13 residues long. Germline CDR1 KGHSH, CDR2 LQKENI. CDR3 nucleotide sequence: TGTGCCAGCTCACCCACTCAGGGCTGGGGCTACACCTTC. Protein sequence: CASSPTQGWGYTF.

The chain carries TRBV15 and TRBJ2-3; D perhaps matches TRBD1 (5 bases). This CDR3 comprises 16 residues. V lost 2 bases and J lost 6, with 18 bases in between. The V gene's germline CDR1 is LNHNV and CDR2 YYDKDF (reference sequence). CDR3 residues: CATSRPVKFRADTQYF. CDR3 coding DNA: TGTGCCACCAGCAGACCCGTCAAATTCAGGGCGGATACGCAGTATTTT.

The chain recombines TRBV28 with TRBJ1-2; TRBD1 agrees at 9 bases. The CDR3 runs 15 residues. After removal of 5 bases from V and 8 bases from J, the junction contained 12 bases not matched to a gene. Germline assignment: CDR1 MDHEN and CDR2 SYDVKM. The chain's CDR3 is CASSLRDRVDGGYTF. CDR3 bases: TGTGCCAGCAGTCTCCGGGACAGGGTAGATGGAGGCTACACCTTC.

This clone was counted a single time. J is TRBJ1-5 and V is TRBV24-1, with D maybe TRBD1 (6 bases). Between the trimmed V and J ends, which lost 6 bases and 2 bases, there was a span of 7 bases. Germline V gene data show CDR1 as KGHDR and CDR2 as SFDVKD. This CDR3 contains 13 residues. CDR3 DNA: TGTGCCACCAGTCGACAGGGCAATCAGCCCCAGCATTTT. Its translation: CATSRQGNQPQHF.

This clone has only a few counts. The chain links TRBV18 to TRBJ2-7; 8 nucleotides match TRBD2. This CDR3 comprises 14 residues. The junction had 5 bases not matched to a gene; V was cut back by 5 bases and J by 2 bases. Per germline, CDR1 KGHSH and CDR2 LQKENI. In nucleotides, the CDR3 is TGTGCCAGCTCATTTGGACTAGCCCCCTACGAGCAGTACTTC. This encodes CASSFGLAPYEQYF.

The chain links TRBV5-1 to TRBJ2-5, with a weak D call TRBD2 (6 bases). Per germline, CDR1 SGHRS and CDR2 YFSETQ. The CDR3 is made up of 17 amino acids. V shed 1 base and J shed 4 bases, with 20 bases lying between them. The CDR3 DNA sequence: TGCGCCAGCAGCTTGAGAGGGGACTCATGGGATCCAGAGACCCAGTACTTC. Amino acid sequence: CASSLRGDSWDPETQYF.

The chain joins TRBV11-2 to TRBJ2-3, with 11 bases matching TRBD2. Germline V gene lookup returns CDR1 SGHAT and CDR2 FQNNGV. V shed 5 bases and J 5 bases; nucleotides not matched to a gene: 3. There are 14 residues in the CDR3. The CDR3 region is CASSIGLAGDTQYF. DNA of the CDR3: TGTGCCAGCAGCATAGGACTAGCGGGAGATACGCAGTATTTT.

V usage is TRBV21-1 and J usage is TRBJ2-7; no DNA check was done on the table's D call, TRBD1. TRBV21-1 is given as a pseudogene. The CDR3 has 14 amino acids. In DNA form, the CDR3 reads TGTGCCAGCAGGACAGGACCACATACCTACGAGCAGTACTTC. Its protein is CASRTGPHTYEQYF.

This chain links TRBV2 with TRBJ1-5; weak D call: TRBD1 (5 bases). The CDR3 sequence is 12 residues long. CDR1 SNHLY and CDR2 FYNNEI come from the germline V gene. V was clipped by 8 bases and J by 0 bases, with 5 bases between them. CDR3 nucleotide sequence: TGTGCCAGCGGGGCTAGCAATCAGCCCCAGCATTTT. Its protein is CASGASNQPQHF.

The chain has TRBV30 and TRBJ2-7, with 7 bases lining up with TRBD2. The J segment lost 4 bases and the V segment lost 0 bases, leaving 0 bases of the junction unmatched. Germline CDR1 and CDR2: GTSNPN and SVGIG (reference sequence). This CDR3 has 12 residues. CDR3 in amino acids: CAWSVAGYEQYF. DNA of the CDR3: TGTGCCTGGAGTGTAGCGGGGTACGAGCAGTACTTC. Full variable domain (rest looked up from reference TRBV30 and TRBJ2-7): SQTIHQWPATLVQPVGSPLSLECTVEGTSNPNLYWYRQAAGRGLQLLFYSVGIGQISSEVPQNLSASRPQDRQFILSSKKLLLSDSGFYLCAWSVAGYEQYFGPGTRLTVT.

This rearrangement joins TRBV5-1 to TRBJ2-5, with 12 bases that match TRBD2. The CDR3 consists of 21 residues. The germline V gene encodes CDR1 SGHRS and CDR2 YFSETQ. Unmatched junction bases numbered 17, after V lost 0 bases and J lost 2 bases. CDR3 sequence: CASSLGFRTLAGGLTQETQYF. CDR3 nucleotide sequence: TGCGCCAGCAGCTTGGGTTTTAGAACTCTAGCGGGGGGGCTGACGCAAGAGACCCAGTACTTC.

The rearrangement joins TRBV12-3 or TRBV12-4 to TRBJ1-1, with TRBD1 matching 9 bases. V lost 3 bases, J lost 4 bases, and 0 bases stayed unmatched. This CDR3 is 13 amino acids long. This CDR3 reads CASSLGQGTEAFF. CDR3 sequence (DNA): TGTGCCAGCAGTTTGGGACAGGGCACTGAAGCTTTCTTT.

The rearrangement joins TRBV7-2 to TRBJ2-1, with TRBD2 identical over 11 bases. CDR3 size: 15 residues. CDR1 is SGHTA and CDR2 is FQGNSA in the germline V gene. J gave up 4 bases and V 4 bases, and 3 bases lay outside the gene matches. The DNA for the CDR3 is TGTGCCAGCAGCTCTGGACTAGCGGGTTACAATGAGCAGTTCTTC. It specifies CASSSGLAGYNEQFF.

The rearrangement links TRBV28 to TRBJ2-5; 8 nucleotides line up with TRBD2. J gave up 1 base and V 6 bases, and 10 bases lay outside the gene matches. Germline CDR1 reads MDHEN; CDR2 reads SYDVKM. This CDR3 has 16 residues. The CDR3 nucleotides are TGTGCCAGCAGCCCGCGGGGGCGGGGGGCCCAAGAGACCCAGTACTTC. Translated, it gives CASSPRGRGAQETQYF.